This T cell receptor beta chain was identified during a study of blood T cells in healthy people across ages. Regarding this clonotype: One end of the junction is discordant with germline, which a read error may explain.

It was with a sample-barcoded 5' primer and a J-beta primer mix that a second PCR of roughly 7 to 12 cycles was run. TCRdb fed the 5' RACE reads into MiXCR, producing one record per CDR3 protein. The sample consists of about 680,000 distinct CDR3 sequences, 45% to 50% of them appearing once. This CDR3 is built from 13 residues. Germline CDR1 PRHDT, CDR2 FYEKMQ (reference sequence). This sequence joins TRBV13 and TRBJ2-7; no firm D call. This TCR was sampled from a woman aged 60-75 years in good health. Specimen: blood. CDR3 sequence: CVSSLPNGYEQYF. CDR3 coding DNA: TGTGTCAGCAGCTTGCCCAACGGTTACGAGCAGTACTTC.